Listed below are T cell receptor beta chains from one sample, sequenced in a study of blood T cells in healthy people across ages. TCRdb itself ran the 5' RACE reads through MiXCR, one entry per CDR3 protein. The sample records 1.5 million to 2 million distinct CDR3 sequences, 40% to 55% being singletons. Sequences were obtained from blood. These receptor sequences come from a woman aged 40 to 50 in good health. CDR3s include the opening cysteine and the closing phenylalanine or tryptophan. Fields, in order: J gene, D gene, V gene, clone size, CDR3 DNA, CDR3 protein. The D gene is left open where the match is weak. Where a row states a size, it is once, few, many or the class of an expanded clone; other rows omit it.

J gene: TRBJ2-7; D gene: TRBD1; V gene: TRBV6-6; clone size: .; CDR3 DNA: TGTGCCAGCAGTTACGACAGGGGGAATAACGAGCAGTACTTC; CDR3 protein: CASSYDRGNNEQYF
J gene: TRBJ2-7; D gene: TRBD1; V gene: TRBV12-3/TRBV12-4; clone size: few; CDR3 DNA: TGTGCCAGCAGTTTTGGGGACAGGGACCTAGGGGAGCAGTACTTC; CDR3 protein: CASSFGDRDLGEQYF
J gene: TRBJ1-2; D gene: .; V gene: TRBV20-1; clone size: .; CDR3 DNA: TGCAGTGCTAGAGGGTTCCGGGATGGCTACACCTTC; CDR3 protein: CSARGFRDGYTF
J gene: TRBJ2-7; D gene: .; V gene: TRBV11-1; clone size: few; CDR3 DNA: TGTGCCAGCAGCTTAGTTCGCCAGAGCTACGAGCAGTACTTC; CDR3 protein: CASSLVRQSYEQYF
J gene: TRBJ2-4; D gene: TRBD1; V gene: TRBV6-5; clone size: .; CDR3 DNA: TGTGCCAGCAGTTGGGGGACAGGGCGGTCCAAAAACATTCAGTACTTC; CDR3 protein: CASSWGTGRSKNIQYF
J gene: TRBJ2-7; D gene: .; V gene: TRBV7-2; clone size: .; CDR3 DNA: TGTGCCAGCAGCTTTGAGGGGATAGGTATGGGGCAGTACTTC; CDR3 protein: CASSFEGIGMGQYF
J gene: TRBJ1-2; D gene: .; V gene: TRBV14; clone size: .; CDR3 DNA: TGTGCCAGCAGCCAGCAGGAGCCCTATGGCTACACCTTC; CDR3 protein: CASSQQEPYGYTF
J gene: TRBJ1-2; D gene: TRBD1; V gene: TRBV5-1; clone size: few; CDR3 DNA: TGCGCCAGCAGCTTCTTGGAAGGGGGCGCGGATGGCTACACCTTC; CDR3 protein: CASSFLEGGADGYTF
J gene: TRBJ2-3; D gene: TRBD2; V gene: TRBV2; clone size: .; CDR3 DNA: TGTGCCAGCCCCCCCCGGGGACTAGCCCTCACAGATACGCAGTATTTT; CDR3 protein: CASPPRGLALTDTQYF
J gene: TRBJ2-7; D gene: .; V gene: TRBV7-9; clone size: few; CDR3 DNA: TGTGCCAGCAGCTTAAATGGGGACTACGAGCAGTACTTC; CDR3 protein: CASSLNGDYEQYF
J gene: TRBJ2-1; D gene: TRBD2; V gene: TRBV4-3; clone size: .; CDR3 DNA: TGCGCCAGCAGCCAAGATGTTCTAGGACTAGCATACAATGAGCAGTTCTTC; CDR3 protein: CASSQDVLGLAYNEQFF
J gene: TRBJ2-5; D gene: .; V gene: TRBV5-6; clone size: .; CDR3 DNA: TGTGCCAGCAGCTTGGGCATTGGGGGGCCGGGGCAAGAGACCCAGTACTTC; CDR3 protein: CASSLGIGGPGQETQYF
J gene: TRBJ1-2; D gene: .; V gene: TRBV6-6; clone size: .; CDR3 DNA: TGTGCCGCAAACGGCGAGGATTATGGCTACACCTTC; CDR3 protein: CAANGEDYGYTF
J gene: TRBJ2-4; D gene: TRBD1; V gene: TRBV5-1; clone size: .; CDR3 DNA: TGCGCCAGCAGCCCGACAGGGGAGTTAGCCAAAAACATTCAGTACTTC; CDR3 protein: CASSPTGELAKNIQYF
J gene: TRBJ1-2; D gene: TRBD1; V gene: TRBV5-1; clone size: .; CDR3 DNA: TGCGCCAGCAGTACACAGGGGACCGATGGCCACACCTTC; CDR3 protein: CASSTQGTDGHTF
J gene: TRBJ2-3; D gene: TRBD2; V gene: TRBV5-4; clone size: .; CDR3 DNA: TGTGCCAGCAGTGCTGGCAGGGTTAAGATTTCGGGGGGGCGCGCAGATACGCAGTATTTT; CDR3 protein: CASSAGRVKISGGRADTQYF
J gene: TRBJ2-7; D gene: TRBD1; V gene: TRBV28; clone size: few; CDR3 DNA: TGTGCCATAGGGGGCGCAACAAGCTCCTACGAGCAGTACTTC; CDR3 protein: CAIGGATSSYEQYF
J gene: TRBJ1-2; D gene: .; V gene: TRBV29-1; clone size: .; CDR3 DNA: TGCAGCGTTGAAACGGGGTTGGAGTATGGCTACACCTTC; CDR3 protein: CSVETGLEYGYTF
J gene: TRBJ2-1; D gene: TRBD2; V gene: TRBV9; clone size: .; CDR3 DNA: TGTGCCAGCAGCGGTGGACTAGCGGGGGTGTCCCTATTTTACAATGAGCAGTTCTTC; CDR3 protein: CASSGGLAGVSLFYNEQFF
J gene: TRBJ2-7; D gene: .; V gene: TRBV10-3; clone size: .; CDR3 DNA: TGTGCCATCACCTCCAGGGAAGTCCACGAGCAGTACTTC; CDR3 protein: CAITSREVHEQYF
J gene: TRBJ2-3; D gene: .; V gene: TRBV6-1; clone size: .; CDR3 DNA: TGTGCCAGCAGTGCCACAGGTGGAGATACGCAGTATTTT; CDR3 protein: CASSATGGDTQYF
J gene: TRBJ2-5; D gene: .; V gene: TRBV7-6; clone size: .; CDR3 DNA: TGTGCCAGCAGCTCCCCCAAAGATTGGGAGACCCAGTACTTC; CDR3 protein: CASSSPKDWETQYF
J gene: TRBJ1-6; D gene: .; V gene: TRBV28; clone size: .; CDR3 DNA: TGTGCCAGCAGTTTAGAAGTTAATAATTCACTCCTCCACTTT; CDR3 protein: CASSLEVNNSLLHF
J gene: TRBJ2-1; D gene: .; V gene: TRBV7-2; clone size: .; CDR3 DNA: TGTGCCAGCAGCTTAGAGAGGGGGAGGAATGAGCAGTTCTTC; CDR3 protein: CASSLERGRNEQFF
J gene: TRBJ2-7; D gene: .; V gene: TRBV11-2; clone size: .; CDR3 DNA: TGTGCCAGCAGCACATGGACAGTTGGCTCCTACAATGAGCAGTACTTC; CDR3 protein: CASSTWTVGSYNEQYF
J gene: TRBJ2-7; D gene: .; V gene: TRBV6-1; clone size: many; CDR3 DNA: TGTGCCAGCAGTGATACCGACAGGCTCCACTACGAGCAGTACTTC; CDR3 protein: CASSDTDRLHYEQYF
J gene: TRBJ2-7; D gene: TRBD2; V gene: TRBV7-9; clone size: .; CDR3 DNA: TGTGCCAGCAGCTTTGGGGTTAGCGGGGGGGCGATCGGCGAGCAGTACTTC; CDR3 protein: CASSFGVSGGAIGEQYF
J gene: TRBJ2-7; D gene: TRBD2; V gene: TRBV12-3/TRBV12-4; clone size: few; CDR3 DNA: TGTGCCAGCCGGGGGGGTCTTGGTGCGGGGAGCTCCTACGAGCAGTACTTC; CDR3 protein: CASRGGLGAGSSYEQYF
J gene: TRBJ2-7; D gene: .; V gene: TRBV4-2; clone size: .; CDR3 DNA: TGTGCCAGCAGCCAAGGACAATCGGTTTACTACGAGCAGTACTTC; CDR3 protein: CASSQGQSVYYEQYF
J gene: TRBJ2-7; D gene: .; V gene: TRBV4-1; clone size: .; CDR3 DNA: TGCGCCGGCAGCCAAGAATACTCCTACGAGCAGTACTTC; CDR3 protein: CAGSQEYSYEQYF
J gene: TRBJ2-5; D gene: .; V gene: TRBV5-1; clone size: .; CDR3 DNA: TGCGCCAGCAGCCCGGACAACAATGAGCAGTACTTC; CDR3 protein: CASSPDNNEQYF
J gene: TRBJ2-2; D gene: .; V gene: TRBV27; clone size: .; CDR3 DNA: TGTGCCAGCATGTCCAGGGTGGGCGGGGAGCTGTTTTTT; CDR3 protein: CASMSRVGGELFF
J gene: TRBJ2-7; D gene: .; V gene: TRBV7-9; clone size: .; CDR3 DNA: TGTGCCACCTCGGGGACTCTTTACGAGCAGTACTTC; CDR3 protein: CATSGTLYEQYF
J gene: TRBJ2-3; D gene: TRBD1; V gene: TRBV20-1; clone size: .; CDR3 DNA: TGCAGTGCTACCGGGACAGTCGGTCACAGGGTGTCAGATACGCAGTATTTT; CDR3 protein: CSATGTVGHRVSDTQYF
J gene: TRBJ2-3; D gene: .; V gene: TRBV12-3/TRBV12-4; clone size: .; CDR3 DNA: TGTGCCAGCAGTTTAGTCAGAGGGGCAGCAGATACGCAGTATTTT; CDR3 protein: CASSLVRGAADTQYF
J gene: TRBJ1-2; D gene: .; V gene: TRBV7-9; clone size: .; CDR3 DNA: TGTGCCAGCAGCTTATCCGGGGAGGGGAACGTTAATGGCTACACCTTC; CDR3 protein: CASSLSGEGNVNGYTF
J gene: TRBJ2-7; D gene: TRBD1; V gene: TRBV20-1; clone size: few; CDR3 DNA: TGCAGTGCTCGCCGGGACAGGGAGTACGAGCAGTACTTC; CDR3 protein: CSARRDREYEQYF
J gene: TRBJ1-5; D gene: .; V gene: TRBV12-3/TRBV12-4; clone size: .; CDR3 DNA: TGTGCCAGCAGTTTAGCGACGGCACGCCATCAGCCCCAGCATTTT; CDR3 protein: CASSLATARHQPQHF
J gene: TRBJ1-1; D gene: .; V gene: TRBV10-3; clone size: .; CDR3 DNA: TGTGCCATCAGGGAACAGGTTGCGAACACTGAAGCTTTCTTT; CDR3 protein: CAIREQVANTEAFF
J gene: TRBJ2-3; D gene: .; V gene: TRBV7-2; clone size: .; CDR3 DNA: TGTGCCAGCAGCTTCGACAGTCATAGCACAGATACGCAGTATTTT; CDR3 protein: CASSFDSHSTDTQYF
J gene: TRBJ2-1; D gene: TRBD2; V gene: TRBV7-3; clone size: once; CDR3 DNA: TGTGCCAGCAGCGCCAAGCTAGCGGGGGGGCGGAGGGAGCAGTTCTTC; CDR3 protein: CASSAKLAGGRREQFF
J gene: TRBJ1-2; D gene: TRBD1; V gene: TRBV7-2; clone size: .; CDR3 DNA: TGTGCCAGCAGCTCCAGACAGGGGACGCGCTATGGCTACACCTTC; CDR3 protein: CASSSRQGTRYGYTF
J gene: TRBJ2-1; D gene: .; V gene: TRBV11-3; clone size: .; CDR3 DNA: TGTGCCAGCAACCCCCCGTCCAATGAGCAGTTCTTC; CDR3 protein: CASNPPSNEQFF
J gene: TRBJ2-7; D gene: .; V gene: TRBV9; clone size: .; CDR3 DNA: TGTGCCAGCACGACGATTGGACTTCCGCCCTACGAGCAGTACTTC; CDR3 protein: CASTTIGLPPYEQYF
J gene: TRBJ2-7; D gene: .; V gene: TRBV20-1; clone size: few; CDR3 DNA: TGCAGTGCGGCCCCCGAACTTGAGCAGTACTTC; CDR3 protein: CSAAPELEQYF